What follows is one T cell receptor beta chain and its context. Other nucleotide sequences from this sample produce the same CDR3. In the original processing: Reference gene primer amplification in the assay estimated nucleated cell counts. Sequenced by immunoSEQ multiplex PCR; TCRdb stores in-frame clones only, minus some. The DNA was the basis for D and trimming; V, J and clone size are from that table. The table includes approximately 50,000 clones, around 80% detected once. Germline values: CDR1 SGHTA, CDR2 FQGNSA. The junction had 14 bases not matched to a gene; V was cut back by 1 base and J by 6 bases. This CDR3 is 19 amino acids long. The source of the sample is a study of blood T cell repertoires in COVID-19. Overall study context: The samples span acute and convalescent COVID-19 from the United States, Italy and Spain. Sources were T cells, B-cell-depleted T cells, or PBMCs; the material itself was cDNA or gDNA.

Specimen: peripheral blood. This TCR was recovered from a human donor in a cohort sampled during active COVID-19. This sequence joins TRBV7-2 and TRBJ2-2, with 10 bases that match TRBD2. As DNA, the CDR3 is TGTGCCAGCAGCTTAGTAGGGTTTAGCGGGGGGCCGGGGGCCGGGGAGCTGTTTTTT. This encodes CASSLVGFSGGPGAGELFF.